The clone carrying this TCR beta chain appeared once. Its antigen is currently unknown. The data belong to a study of immune evolution from preneoplasia to lung adenocarcinoma. Study as a whole: HLA loss of heterozygosity: about 7% AIS, about 15% MIA, about 35% ADC, none AAH. Findings of the study overall: Highest clonality occurred in KRAS-mutant, not EGFR-mutant or double wild-type, nodules. Top clone share appeared to fall from AAH through AIS, MIA, adenocarcinoma.

CDR3 length: 15 amino acids. Trimming cost V 0 bases and J 3 bases, with 11 bases left between them. The germline CDR1 and CDR2 sequences are SGHDN and FVKESK. Profiled with immunoSEQ multiplex PCR; TCRdb holds only in-frame clones, not every one. Of roughly 6,100 clones in the sample, just under 80% were seen once. Nucleic acids came from premalignant or tumor cells enriched by macro-dissection. What was sequenced was FFPE minimally invasive lung adenocarcinoma tissue. The source is a person aged 45 to 69 with lung adenocarcinoma. V usage is TRBV14 and J usage is TRBJ2-5; maybe TRBD2 (5 bases). CDR3 nucleotides: TGTGCCAGCAGCCAAGAGGAGAGCGGTGAAGAGACCCAGTACTTC. Amino acids: CASSQEESGEETQYF.